Sequencing of this TCR beta chain was carried out in a study of cytomegalovirus exposure and HLA in healthy donors. This CDR3 has 13 residues. With 3 bases clipped from V and 7 bases from J, the junction kept 5 bases outside the gene matches. Per germline, CDR1 SGHTA and CDR2 FQGNSA. The validation cohort, a group of over a hundred subjects, included the donors and was separate from the approximately 680-subject first cohort. Study findings and constraints: The listing of 160 or so TCR beta chains classed them as cytomegalovirus-associated. Generally TCR sequences proved uncommon, though certain public TCRs appeared in numerous donors.

Assay used: immunoSEQ multiplex PCR; TCRdb lists only in-frame clones, some missing. The table has roughly 120,000 clones, more than 70% seen once. About this clone: Its antigen is undetermined.

V is TRBV7-2 and J is TRBJ2-7; 8 nucleotides agree with TRBD1. The sequencing input was PBMCs. This clonotype originated in a woman aged 30 to 39 in good health and CMV-seronegative. The CDR3 spells CASSLTGAREQYF. CDR3 sequence (DNA): TGTGCCAGCAGCTTGACAGGGGCTCGGGAGCAGTACTTC.